The 4 T cell receptor beta chains below come from one sample, sequenced in a study of T cell changes during pregnancy in multiple sclerosis. Clones were read by immunoSEQ multiplex PCR, and TCRdb kept only the in-frame ones, dropping some. The sample lists roughly 80,000 clones, just under 95% seen once, with 1% in the top ten. Sequences were derived from peripheral blood, sampled in the first trimester of pregnancy. These receptors originate from a female donor with multiple sclerosis, enrolled in a pregnancy study.

This chain links TRBV7-6 with TRBJ1-4; TRBD1 might be the D (5 bases). This CDR3 is 14 amino acids long. The ends were cut back, 4 bases at V and 4 bases at J, with 10 bases in the middle. Looked up from germline, CDR1 is SGHVS and CDR2 is FNYEAQ. CDR3 DNA: TGTGCCAGCAGCTCACAGGCGATTAATGAAAAACTGTTTTTT. This codes for CASSSQAINEKLFF.

This chain uses TRBV7-2 with TRBJ2-7; no reliable D call. Germline assignment: CDR1 SGHTA and CDR2 FQGNSA. This CDR3 is 13 amino acids long. V lost 5 bases and J lost 2, with 10 bases in between. This chain's CDR3 is CASSPVITYEQYF. The CDR3 DNA reads as TGTGCCAGCAGCCCAGTTATCACCTACGAGCAGTACTTC.

J is TRBJ2-7 and V is TRBV27, with 9 bases matching TRBD2. V was pared by 1 base and J by 7 bases, with 8 bases of the junction left unmatched. Per the germline V gene, CDR1 is MNHEY and CDR2 is SMNVEV (reference sequence). CDR3 length equals 15 residues. Here the CDR3 DNA reads TGTGCCAGCAGTTTATATACTAGCGGGCGCGGGGAGCAGTACTTC. This translates into CASSLYTSGRGEQYF.

The genes are TRBV2 and TRBJ1-5; D is possibly TRBD1 (6 bases). Trimming cost V 8 bases and J 1 base, with 12 bases left between them. The length of the CDR3 is 14 residues. Germline CDR1 reads SNHLY; CDR2 reads FYNNEI. In nucleotides, the CDR3 is TGTGCCAGCGGGGGGGCACCCAGCAATCAGCCCCAGCATTTT. This sequence encodes CASGGAPSNQPQHF.